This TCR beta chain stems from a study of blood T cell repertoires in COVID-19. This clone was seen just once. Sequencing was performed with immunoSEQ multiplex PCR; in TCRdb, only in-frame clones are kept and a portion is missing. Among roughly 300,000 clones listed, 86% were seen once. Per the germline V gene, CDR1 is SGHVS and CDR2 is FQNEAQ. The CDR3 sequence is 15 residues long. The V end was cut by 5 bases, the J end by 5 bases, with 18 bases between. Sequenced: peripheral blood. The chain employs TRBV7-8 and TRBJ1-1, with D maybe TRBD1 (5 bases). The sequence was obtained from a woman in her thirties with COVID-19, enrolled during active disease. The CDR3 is CASSVPGRGGTEAFF. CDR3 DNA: TGTGCCAGCAGCGTCCCGGGACGGGGGGGAACTGAAGCTTTCTTT.